Reported below is one TCR beta chain. Its specificity is not known. At one boundary the junction diverges from the germline segment, which might be a read error. Repertoires were generated with immunoSEQ multiplex PCR, while TCRdb's copy carries only in-frame clones and drops some. The repertoire has roughly 24,000 clones, about four fifths of them found once; the top ten carry over 8%. The source of about 2 micrograms of genomic DNA for TCR beta libraries was cryopreserved PBMCs. This sample stems from a study of cytotoxic CD8 clonotypes in ibrutinib-treated CLL. The study, taken as a whole, reports: Sustained-remission and progressing patients were not sampled at matched times.

The CDR3 contains 15 residues. The germline CDR1 and CDR2 sequences are WSHSY and SAAADI. The TCR originated in a human donor with chronic lymphocytic leukemia. This chain joins TRBV10-2 and TRBJ2-7, with TRBD2 identical over 12 bases. The sample was PBMCs, taken before ibrutinib treatment. The CDR3 reads CVSSKLAGGSYEQYF. CDR3 nucleotides: TGCGTCAGCAGTAAACTAGCGGGAGGTTCCTACGAGCAGTACTTC.